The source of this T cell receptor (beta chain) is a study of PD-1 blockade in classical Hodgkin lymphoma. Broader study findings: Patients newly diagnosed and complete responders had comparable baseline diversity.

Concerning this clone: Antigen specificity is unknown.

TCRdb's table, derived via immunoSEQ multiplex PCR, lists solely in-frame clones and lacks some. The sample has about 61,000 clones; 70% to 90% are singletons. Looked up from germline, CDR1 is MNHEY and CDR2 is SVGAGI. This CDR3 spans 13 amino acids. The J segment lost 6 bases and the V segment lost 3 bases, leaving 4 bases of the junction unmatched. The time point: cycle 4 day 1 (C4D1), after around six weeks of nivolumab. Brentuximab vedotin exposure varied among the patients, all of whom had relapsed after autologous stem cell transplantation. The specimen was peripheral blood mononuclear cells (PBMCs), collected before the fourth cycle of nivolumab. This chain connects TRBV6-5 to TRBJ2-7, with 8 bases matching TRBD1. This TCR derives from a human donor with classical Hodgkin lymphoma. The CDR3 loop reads CASSYDRGIEQYF. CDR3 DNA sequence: TGTGCCAGCAGTTATGACAGGGGTATCGAGCAGTACTTC.